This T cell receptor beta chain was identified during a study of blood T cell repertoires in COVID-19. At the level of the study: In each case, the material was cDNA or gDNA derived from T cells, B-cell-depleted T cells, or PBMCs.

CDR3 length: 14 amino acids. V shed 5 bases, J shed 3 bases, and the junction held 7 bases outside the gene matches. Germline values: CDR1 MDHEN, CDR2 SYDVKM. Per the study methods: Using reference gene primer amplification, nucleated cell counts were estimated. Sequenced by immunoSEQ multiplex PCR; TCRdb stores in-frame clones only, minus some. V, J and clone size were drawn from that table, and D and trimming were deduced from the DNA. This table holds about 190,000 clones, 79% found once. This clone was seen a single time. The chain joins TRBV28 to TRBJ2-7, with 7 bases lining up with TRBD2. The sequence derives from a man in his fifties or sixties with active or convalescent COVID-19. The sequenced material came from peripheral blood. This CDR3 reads CASSPQGLVYEQYF. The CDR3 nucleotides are TGTGCCAGCAGTCCACAAGGACTAGTCTACGAGCAGTACTTC. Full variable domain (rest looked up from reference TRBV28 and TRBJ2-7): DVKVTQSSRYLVKRTGEKVFLECVQDMDHENMFWYRQDPGLGLRLIYFSYDVKMKEKGDIPEGYSVSREKKERFSLILESASTNQTSMYLCASSPQGLVYEQYFGPGTRLTVT.